This T cell receptor beta chain is drawn from a study of T cell responses to AZD1222 COVID-19 vaccine. Study-wide points: The reported proportion of spike-specific TCRs targeting unmutated variant regions was nearly half. Dominant CD4 TCR responses targeted spike regions 160-218 and 743-854.

Concerning this clone: Antigen unknown.

Germline V gives CDR1 KGHSH, CDR2 LQKENI. V was trimmed by 3 bases and J by 1 base, leaving 9 bases between them. This CDR3 has 14 residues. TCRdb's copy holds only in-frame clones and misses some; the assay was immunoSEQ multiplex PCR. The table shows approximately 150,000 clones, with around 85% occurring only once. The sample was peripheral blood, taken 28 days after the second AZD1222 dose. The chain carries TRBV18 and TRBJ1-1; D gene uncertain. The origin of this receptor is an adult who received the AZD1222 COVID-19 vaccine. The CDR3 here is CASSPVGRNTEAFF. The CDR3 DNA is TGTGCCAGCTCACCCGTCGGAAGGAACACTGAAGCTTTCTTT.